The 9 T cell receptor beta chains listed next were all sequenced from one sample in a study of cytotoxic CD8 clonotypes in ibrutinib-treated CLL. Generated by immunoSEQ multiplex PCR, the TCRdb table keeps only in-frame clones and is missing some. Among some 19,000 clones listed, about 85% were seen once. Material: PBMCs, obtained before ibrutinib treatment. These TCRs come from a human donor with chronic lymphocytic leukemia.

The chain combines TRBV7-9 with TRBJ1-4; 7 nucleotides agree with TRBD1. V shed 7 bases, J shed 1 base, and the junction held 6 bases outside the gene matches. The CDR3 length is 15 residues. The V gene's germline CDR1 is SEHNR and CDR2 FQNEAQ (reference sequence). DNA of the CDR3: TGTGCCAGCACCCAGGGGGTAGGAACTAATGAAAAACTGTTTTTT. This encodes CASTQGVGTNEKLFF.

About this clone itself: The junction and the germline gene differ at one end; a read error may be behind it. V gene TRBV7-2 combines with J gene TRBJ2-2; 8 bases are shared with TRBD2. The germline V gene encodes CDR1 SGHTA and CDR2 FQGNSA. The CDR3 extends over 15 amino acids. CDR3 protein: CASSLGGGNPGELFF. The DNA of the CDR3 is TGTGCCAGCAGCTTAGGCGGGGGGAACCCCGGGGAGCTGTTTTTT.

The gene calls are TRBV5-6 and TRBJ1-2; D is possibly TRBD1 (5 bases). The CDR3 has 14 residues. V lost 0 bases, J lost 8 bases, and 14 bases lay in between. Germline V CDR1 and CDR2: SGHDT, YYEEEE. Here the CDR3 DNA reads TGTGCCAGCAGCTTGGCCCCGGGGGGGGACGGCTACACCTTC. It is translated as CASSLAPGGDGYTF.

This clone was detected only a few times. The chain uses TRBV7-2 and TRBJ1-2, with D uncertain. Per germline, CDR1 SGHTA and CDR2 FQGNSA. The CDR3 length is 14 residues. V lost 5 bases and J lost 3, with 13 bases in between. The CDR3 protein is CASSPWVADYGYTF. In DNA form, the CDR3 reads TGTGCCAGCAGCCCGTGGGTCGCGGACTATGGCTACACCTTC.

The chain employs TRBV29-1 and TRBJ2-5, with D hard to call. Germline V gene lookup returns CDR1 SQVTM and CDR2 ANQGSEA. The V and J ends lost 3 bases and 0 bases respectively, with 11 bases between them. There are 14 residues in the CDR3. The CDR3 protein is CSVDNPPHQETQYF. The DNA for the CDR3 is TGCAGCGTTGATAATCCCCCTCACCAAGAGACCCAGTACTTC.

This chain connects TRBV28 to TRBJ1-2; weak D call: TRBD1 (5 bases). The CDR3 is 14 amino acids. From germline, CDR1 is MDHEN and CDR2 SYDVKM. The V gene lost 7 bases and the J gene lost 7 bases, with 19 bases spanning the gap. CDR3 DNA sequence: TGTGCCAGCACCCCTGGGGGAAGGTACTTTGGCTACACCTTC. It translates to CASTPGGRYFGYTF.

This clone was seen a few times. The J gene is TRBJ2-7, the V gene TRBV7-9, with no clear D. This CDR3 is built from 14 residues. The V end was cut by 1 base, the J end by 5 bases, with 12 bases between. The germline CDR1 and CDR2 sequences are SEHNR and FQNEAQ (reference sequence). CDR3 amino acids: CASSLVGLGNEQYF. The CDR3 nucleotides read TGTGCCAGCAGCTTAGTTGGCCTTGGCAACGAGCAGTACTTC. Together with reference TRBV7-9 and TRBJ2-7, the CDR3 gives the full variable domain: DTGVSQNPRHKITKRGQNVTFRCDPISEHNRLYWYRQTLGQGPEFLTYFQNEAQLEKSRLLSDRFSAERPKGSFSTLEIQRTEQGDSAMYLCASSLVGLGNEQYFGPGTRLTVT.

The V gene is TRBV19, the J gene TRBJ1-2; the match to TRBD1 covers 7 bases. CDR3 length: 18 amino acids. Looked up from germline, CDR1 is LNHDA and CDR2 is SQIVND (reference sequence). V dropped 3 bases and J dropped 4; count of bases not matched to a gene: 17. Here the CDR3 DNA reads TGTGCCAGTAGTATCCCCGGGACAGAGAAGTTTTACGCCTATGGCTACACCTTC. Translating it yields CASSIPGTEKFYAYGYTF.

This clone ranks as medium-sized. The rearrangement links TRBV23-1 to TRBJ2-7; TRBD1 aligns across 10 bases. TRBV23-1 is labeled an ORF, and its function is uncertain. Germline trimming cut 3 bases from V and 4 bases from J; bases unmatched to any gene: 3. The CDR3 consists of 14 residues. The CDR3: CASSQTGGEYEQYF. In nucleotides, the CDR3 is TGCGCCAGCAGTCAGACAGGGGGCGAATACGAGCAGTACTTC.